This is a list of T cell receptor beta chains from one sample in a study of T cells expressing NK-cell markers. TCRdb reworked the 5' RACE reads into one entry per CDR3 protein, no DNA. Recorded for this sample: 550,000 to 600,000 distinct CDR3 sequences. Input material: blood T cells: a sorted CD56 or NKG2C T cell subset, CD4+ or CD8+ T cells, or bulk PBMC T cells (not recorded which). The receptor set was obtained from a young man in good health. Each CDR3 is given with its conserved first and last residue. The order of the fields is V gene, J gene, CDR3 protein.

TRBV7-7,TRBJ2-1,CASSQDTNNEQFF
TRBV15,TRBJ1-4,CATSLEPRSNEKLFF
TRBV29-1,TRBJ2-4,CSVARGGKNIQYF
TRBV6-2/TRBV6-3,TRBJ2-7,CASKGVAGISYEQYF
TRBV4-1,TRBJ2-2,CASSQEPMDRTNTGELFF
TRBV7-2,TRBJ2-1,CASSSRWGGISSNEQFF
TRBV12-3/TRBV12-4,TRBJ2-5,CASSPGLAPYQETQYF
TRBV25-1,TRBJ1-2,CASSEGSWGYTF
TRBV4-3,TRBJ1-6,CASSQGVQSYNSPLHF
TRBV24-1,TRBJ1-5,CATSNHRVGQPQHF
TRBV29-1,TRBJ2-3,CSVNTGTALTDTQYF
TRBV15,TRBJ1-1,CATSRYQANTEAFF
TRBV20-1,TRBJ2-3,CSARGGTSGEYYTQYF
TRBV5-1,TRBJ2-3,CASSLMSGSDTQYF
TRBV12-3/TRBV12-4,TRBJ1-2,CASSLSSWDSNGYTF
TRBV7-2,TRBJ2-7,CASSLGTGFNREQYF
TRBV5-1,TRBJ2-2,CASSWIQGPNTGELFF
TRBV28,TRBJ1-3,CASSVGENTIYF
TRBV27,TRBJ2-1,CAIQDPSYNEQFF
TRBV28,TRBJ2-7,CASSPIGLAGGEQYF
TRBV29-1,TRBJ1-1,CSSMTYSETEAFF
TRBV12-3/TRBV12-4,TRBJ2-5,CASSFWRETTQYF
TRBV20-1,TRBJ2-7,CSARVAGFHEQYF
TRBV5-1,TRBJ1-2,CASSGMDRGIHGYTF
TRBV10-3,TRBJ2-6,CAPPHRTSGANVLTF
TRBV11-2,TRBJ1-4,CASSGQGGGRANEKLFF
TRBV12-5,TRBJ1-1,CASGLGGGEAFF
TRBV5-1,TRBJ2-1,CASSLASGGANNEQFF
TRBV4-1,TRBJ2-1,CASSQGTNEQFF
TRBV20-1,TRBJ2-3,CSARYGAGGRDTQYF
TRBV20-1,TRBJ2-4,CSARWVTLTVENIQYF
TRBV30,TRBJ2-3,CAWSPGYSSADTQYF
TRBV18,TRBJ2-5,CASSRMGSGSTEETQYF
TRBV5-1,TRBJ2-5,CASSLAVGTSGETQYF
TRBV7-8,TRBJ2-3,CASSLDVGLSSTDTQYF
TRBV12-3/TRBV12-4,TRBJ2-1,CASSLEGLGLAFNEQFF
TRBV12-3/TRBV12-4,TRBJ2-3,CASSLGAGPDTQYF
TRBV12-3/TRBV12-4,TRBJ2-6,CASRSTGTTSGANVLTF
TRBV5-6,TRBJ2-1,CASSPGVGDEQFF
TRBV3-1,TRBJ2-3,CASSQQFSGRAGTDTQYF
TRBV6-5,TRBJ1-6,CASSYSWLGGSSYNSPLHF
TRBV12-3/TRBV12-4,TRBJ2-7,CASSFRGSNTYEQYF
TRBV7-9,TRBJ2-7,CASSPPNQFRDEQYF
TRBV7-2,TRBJ2-7,CASSLGQVGEQYF
TRBV5-1,TRBJ1-4,CASSAVDNNEKLFF
TRBV3-1,TRBJ2-3,CASSQGAGASDTQYF
TRBV4-1,TRBJ1-1,CASRSGQGNTEAFF
TRBV6-6,TRBJ2-7,CASSSSTGMKYF
TRBV10-3,TRBJ2-2,CAIRPGGGFGELFF
TRBV7-6,TRBJ1-4,CASSSQRANEKLFF
TRBV27,TRBJ2-3,CASSQTMSGRTDTQYF
TRBV15,TRBJ2-2,CATSRKDWDTGELFF
TRBV12-3/TRBV12-4,TRBJ1-6,CASSLGFMDSPLHF
TRBV12-3/TRBV12-4,TRBJ1-1,CASSLRVGRMNTEAFF
TRBV7-2,TRBJ2-6,CASGTRSGANVLTF
TRBV15,TRBJ1-3,CATSSLQLSGNTIYF